The source of this T cell receptor (beta chain) is a study of T-cell memory formation after mild COVID-19. TCRdb itself ran the 5' RACE reads through MiXCR, one entry per CDR3 protein. The sample shows about 82,000 distinct CDR3 sequences, roughly 12% of them seen only once. Regarding the study as a whole: Largely, contracting CD4+ clones fell within CM and EM, and contracting CD8+ clones within EMRA.

This clonotype showed up many times. Its antigen remains unidentified. The sequencing sample was made of PBMCs or a T cell subset sorted from them (not recorded which). The clonotype originates from a man aged 18 to 30 who had mild COVID-19 (a few samples of this study predate the infection). Cell type and time point are not known.

The CDR3 bases are TGTGCCAGCAGCGATGACGACAGATACAATGAGCAGTTCTTC. Amino acids: CASSDDDRYNEQFF. The J gene is TRBJ2-1, the V gene TRBV7-9, with a tentative D call TRBD1 (5 bases). V was trimmed by 5 bases and J by 4 bases, leaving 12 bases between them. Germline CDR1 is SEHNR and CDR2 is FQNEAQ (reference sequence). The CDR3 totals 14 residues.